These T cell receptor beta chains were read from a single sample in a study of blood T cell repertoires in COVID-19. Sequencing used immunoSEQ multiplex PCR; TCRdb keeps in-frame clones, though not all of them. The sample contains more than 300,000 clones, 88% of which appear only once. Sequencing input: PBMCs or T cells enriched from blood (not recorded which). The receptors here all came from a woman between 18 and 29 years old who had recovered from COVID-19. CDR3s include the opening cysteine and the closing phenylalanine or tryptophan. D genes are given only for firm matches. Part of the rows lack a size; the others show once, few, many or a class for expanded clones.

j_call v_call clone_size d_call cdr3_nt cdr3_aa
TRBJ1-2 TRBV9 few NA TGTGCCAGCAGCGAGGGGTCCCGGGACACCGCTCCCTATGGCTACACCTTC CASSEGSRDTAPYGYTF
TRBJ1-2 TRBV3-1/TRBV3-2 NA TRBD1 TGTGCCAGCAGCCCTCGGACAGGGGGTGGCTACACCTTC CASSPRTGGGYTF
TRBJ1-1 TRBV3-1/TRBV3-2 NA TRBD1 TGTGCCAGCAGCCAAGAATCTAGGACAGGGGAAAAGAGGACTGAAGCTTTCTTT CASSQESRTGEKRTEAFF
TRBJ1-6 TRBV30 NA NA TGTGCCTGGGACGGTCTCGGGGGGGCAGGGTCACCCCTCCACTTT CAWDGLGGAGSPLHF
TRBJ1-4 TRBV2 NA TRBD1 TGTGCCAACTCGCGACAGGGGATTAATGAAAAACTGTTTTTT CANSRQGINEKLFF
TRBJ1-4 TRBV30 NA NA TGTGCCTGGAGGGCTCCATCAAAAGTATCGACTAATGAAAAACTGTTTTTT CAWRAPSKVSTNEKLFF
TRBJ1-5 TRBV4-1 NA TRBD1 TGCGCCAGCAGCCAAGAGACAGGGTCACGGCCCCAGCATTTT CASSQETGSRPQHF
TRBJ2-1 TRBV24-1 NA TRBD1 TGTGCCACCAGTGATGCCGGGACAGAGGACTACAATGAGCAGTTCTTC CATSDAGTEDYNEQFF
TRBJ1-2 TRBV27 NA TRBD1 TGTGCCAGCAGTGCGACAGGGGACGGCTACACCTTC CASSATGDGYTF
TRBJ2-6 TRBV7-8 NA NA TGTGCCAGCAGCTTAGTATATTCCAAACGGAGCTCTGGGGCCAACGTCCTGACTTTC CASSLVYSKRSSGANVLTF
TRBJ2-1 TRBV28 NA NA TGTGCCACCCATGGAGGGCCCAGGTTTGAGCAGTTCTTC CATHGGPRFEQFF
TRBJ1-4 TRBV30 once NA TGTGCCTGGAGTGAGACAGGCAGAGCGGAAAAACTGTTTTTT CAWSETGRAEKLFF
TRBJ2-7 TRBV3-1/TRBV3-2 NA NA TGTGCCAGCAGCCAAGATATCACAGGGCTGGAGTACTTC CASSQDITGLEYF
TRBJ2-7 TRBV29-1 NA TRBD1 TGCAGCGCTGCTGGACAGGGCTACGAGCAGTACTTC CSAAGQGYEQYF
TRBJ2-7 TRBV6-2/TRBV6-3 NA NA TGTGCCAGCAGTCACCTTACCAGGGGGCGGGAGTACGAGCAGTACTTC CASSHLTRGREYEQYF
TRBJ1-5 TRBV28 few TRBD1 TGTGCCAGCAGCCGACAAACAGGGGGCGATAGTCAGCCCCAGCATTTT CASSRQTGGDSQPQHF
TRBJ2-5 TRBV30 NA TRBD2 TGTGCCTGGAGGATCGGTAGCGGGCGGCAAGAGACCCAGTACTTC CAWRIGSGRQETQYF